A single count supports the clone carrying this TCR beta chain. With 60 Vbeta and 13 Jbeta primers, the PCR was carried out. Assay: immunoSEQ multiplex PCR; the TCRdb copy retains only in-frame clones and omits some. The sample lists approximately 280,000 clones, 86% occurring once. The data stem from a study of cytomegalovirus exposure and HLA in healthy donors. The receptor was isolated from a man aged 35-49 years in good health and CMV-seropositive. Sequenced sample: PBMCs.

CDR3 region: CASRTGATYGYTF. The CDR3 DNA is TGTGCCAGCAGGACAGGGGCGACCTATGGCTACACCTTC. The V call is TRBV28, the J call TRBJ1-2; TRBD1 matches 8 bases. J gave up 4 bases and V 6 bases, and 4 bases lay outside the gene matches. Germline CDR1 is MDHEN and CDR2 is SYDVKM. CDR3 length: 13 residues.